The next 2 T cell receptor beta chains were all read from a single sample in a study of regulatory T cells in long-lasting Graves disease. Arm-PCR of CDR3 regions and iRepertoire HTBI primers were the basis on which TCR beta libraries were built. TCRdb processed the multiplex PCR reads anew with MiXCR; each CDR3 protein has one entry. The data show under 500,000 distinct CDR3 sequences, 20% to 25% seen once. Sample time point: persistent/refractory GD, antithyroid drugs over 5 years with positive TRAb. PBMC-extracted RNA yielded the TCR library. The source was peripheral blood mononuclear cells (PBMCs), collected when the disease was refractory, from a patient treated with antithyroid drugs. Every receptor here comes from a female donor with Graves disease.

This rearrangement joins TRBV6-1 to TRBJ1-3, with D unclear. The CDR3 length is 15 residues. Trimming removed 5 bases at V and 4 bases at J, with 15 bases between. The germline CDR1 and CDR2 sequences are MNHNS and SASEGT. CDR3 protein: CASSNPPDLGNTIYF. Here the CDR3 DNA reads TGTGCCAGCAGTAACCCCCCGGACCTGGGAAACACCATATATTTT.

This clonotype was recorded a few times. J is TRBJ1-1 and V is TRBV7-6, with 7 bases aligning to TRBD1. The CDR3 is made up of 18 amino acids. J was trimmed by 0 bases and V by 1 base; bases with no gene match: 11. CDR1 and CDR2 (germline): SGHVS, FNYEAQ. The CDR3 spells CASSLGEWAGGMNTEAFF. DNA of the CDR3: TGTGCCAGCAGCTTAGGGGAATGGGCAGGGGGTATGAACACTGAAGCTTTCTTT.